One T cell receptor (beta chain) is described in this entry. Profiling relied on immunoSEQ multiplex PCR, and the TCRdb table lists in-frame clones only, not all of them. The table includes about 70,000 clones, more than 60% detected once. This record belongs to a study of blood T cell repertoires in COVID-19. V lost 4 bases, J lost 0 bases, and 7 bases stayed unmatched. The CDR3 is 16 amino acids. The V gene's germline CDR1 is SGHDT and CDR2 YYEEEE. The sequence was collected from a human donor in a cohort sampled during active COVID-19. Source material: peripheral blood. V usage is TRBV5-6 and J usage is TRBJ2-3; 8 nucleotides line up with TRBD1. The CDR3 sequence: CASSPPRTGSTDTQYF. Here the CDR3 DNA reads TGTGCCAGCAGCCCACCCAGGACAGGGAGCACAGATACGCAGTATTTT.